This entry describes one TCR beta chain. This specimen comes from a study of control samples from healthy donors and cancer patients. The germline gives CDR1 ENHRY, CDR2 SYGVKD. The CDR3 runs 12 residues. V was pared by 3 bases and J by 4 bases, with 7 bases between. This table comes from immunoSEQ multiplex PCR, and its TCRdb copy is limited to in-frame clones, with some not included. This sample carries 85,000 to 95,000 clones, about 88% of them seen once, and the ten largest clones take around 15%. This receptor was obtained from a woman between 70 and 85 years old in good health. The chain joins TRBV10-3 to TRBJ2-7; D is uncertain. The sequencing input was blood. The CDR3 is CAISDKAYEQYF. CDR3 sequence (DNA): TGTGCCATCAGTGACAAGGCGTACGAGCAGTACTTC.